This T cell receptor (beta chain) was identified in a study of blood T cells in healthy people across ages. The CDR3 loop spans 12 amino acids. Germline loops: CDR1 LNHNV, CDR2 YYDKDF (reference sequence). Together with a sample-barcoded 5' primer, a J-beta primer mix was included in a second PCR lasting roughly 6 to 12 cycles. MiXCR, run by TCRdb on the 5' RACE reads, gives a single entry per CDR3 protein. The sample has around 750,000 distinct CDR3 sequences, about 48% seen once. The sequence was collected from a man older than 75 in good health. The chain recombines TRBV15 with TRBJ2-4; TRBD1 aligns across 8 bases. The DNA matches TRBJ2-7 better at its end, which makes the J call doubtful. Source material: blood. CDR3 sequence (DNA): TGTGCCACCAGCGGACAGGGCCACGAGCAGTACTTC. Protein sequence: CATSGQGHEQYF.